This T cell receptor (beta chain) was captured by sequencing in a study of blood T cell repertoires in COVID-19. As for the study in general: The origin of the acute and convalescent COVID-19 samples was the United States, Italy and Spain. Sources were T cells, B-cell-depleted T cells, or PBMCs; the material itself was cDNA or gDNA.

In assigning cohorts, the study relied on participant-reported clinical history. Authors' analysis steps: How many nucleated cells were present was estimated from reference gene primer amplification. This table comes from immunoSEQ multiplex PCR, and its TCRdb copy is limited to in-frame clones, with some not included. V, J and clone size are taken as reported in that table, and D and trimming were inferred from the DNA itself. The table has roughly 430,000 clones, approximately 88% seen once. This clone has a single count. The ends were cut back, 5 bases at V and 2 bases at J, with 7 bases in the middle. This CDR3 comprises 13 residues. CDR1 LNHDA and CDR2 SQIVND come from the germline V gene (reference sequence).

The clonotype was recovered from a woman between 40 and 55 years old with acute COVID-19. The chain joins TRBV19 to TRBJ1-5; D is undetermined. Sequences were obtained from PBMCs or T cells enriched from blood (not recorded which). CDR3 nucleotides: TGTGCCAGTAGTTTCGTTGGCAATCAGCCCCAGCATTTT. Its protein is CASSFVGNQPQHF.